This entry is about one T cell receptor beta chain. Its specificity is unknown. This sample was included in a study of CD8+CD57+ T cells in acquired aplastic anemia. Study-wide context: The study obtained an average of about 3.1 ug of DNA from sorted CD4+ and CD8+ cells. Average CD4+ read depth in healthy donors was around 9.9 million reads.

Whole-study findings and limits: Patients shared just under 30 CD8+ CDR3 sequences with controls. Researchers reported that CD8+ Simpson's diversity was not significantly different in patients versus controls.

Genomic DNA provided the template from which TCR beta VDJ and CDR3 profiles were obtained. MiXCR, applied by TCRdb to the reads, yields one record per CDR3 protein. Of about 420,000 distinct CDR3 sequences listed, about two thirds are singletons. The germline V gene encodes CDR1 WNHNN and CDR2 SYGVQD (reference sequence). Trimming stripped 6 bases from V and 0 bases from J, with 5 bases between. This CDR3 has 13 amino acids. The TCR was taken from a human donor in good health, serving as a control. The rearrangement uses TRBV10-1 and TRBJ2-2; D ambiguous. The sample consisted of sorted CD4+, CD8+, or CD8+CD57+ T cells (not recorded which) from PBMCs. CDR3 amino acids: CASRQANTGELFF. In nucleotides, the CDR3 is TGCGCCAGCAGGCAGGCGAACACCGGGGAGCTGTTTTTT.